This entry lists 27 T cell receptor beta chains sequenced from one sample in a study of blood T cells in healthy people across ages. Using a J-beta primer mix together with a sample-barcoded 5' primer, a second PCR was run for about 6 to 12 cycles. TCRdb recomputed calls from the 5' RACE reads with MiXCR, one row per CDR3 protein. Here the sample spans fewer than 800,000 distinct CDR3 sequences, approximately 30% being singletons. The specimen was blood. All receptors derive from a woman of 80 years or more in good health.

On this clonotype itself: This may arise from a read error, as a much more abundant clone is one base away. The rearrangement uses TRBV12-3 or TRBV12-4 and TRBJ1-6; the D is unclear. This CDR3 has 14 residues. The V gene lost 6 bases and the J gene lost 8 bases, with 14 bases spanning the gap. The CDR3 loop reads CASRPSVGHSPLHF. The CDR3 DNA reads TGTGCCAGCAGGCCGTCGGTTGGCCATTCACCCCTCCACTTT.

This clonotype was seen repeatedly, ten times or more. This chain joins TRBV5-1 and TRBJ2-3, with TRBD1 matching over 7 bases. Looked up from germline, CDR1 is SGHRS and CDR2 is YFSETQ. The ends lost 3 bases at V and 0 bases at J; junction bases unmatched: 1. The CDR3 extends over 14 amino acids. This CDR3 is CASSWDRSTDTQYF. The CDR3 DNA reads as TGCGCCAGCAGCTGGGACAGAAGCACAGATACGCAGTATTTT. Full variable domain (rest looked up from reference TRBV5-1 and TRBJ2-3): KAGVTQTPRYLIKTRGQQVTLSCSPISGHRSVSWYQQTPGQGLQFLFEYFSETQRNKGNFPGRFSGRQFSNSRSEMNVSTLELGDSALYLCASSWDRSTDTQYFGPGTRLTVL.

A word on this clonotype: It may be a read error: a sequence one base away is much more abundant. This chain uses TRBV25-1 with TRBJ1-1; D may be TRBD1 (6 bases). Germline CDR1 reads MGHDK; CDR2 reads SYGVNS. This CDR3 contains 13 residues. Here the CDR3 DNA reads TGTGTCAGCAGTGAATTTGGGGGTAGGGGGGCTTTCTTT. Its translation: CVSSEFGGRGAFF. Full variable domain (outside the CDR3, taken from reference TRBV25-1 and TRBJ1-1): EADIYQTPRYLVIGTGKKITLECSQTMGHDKMYWYQQDPGMELHLIHYSYGVNSTEKGDLSSESTVSRIRTEHFPLTLESARPSHTSQYLCVSSEFGGRGAFFGQGTRLTVV.

In this sample, this clonotype turned up a few times. The V call is TRBV9, the J call TRBJ2-1, with unresolved D. There are 14 residues in the CDR3. V lost 0 bases and J 5 bases, leaving 9 bases between the germline ends. Germline assignment: CDR1 SGDLS and CDR2 YYNGEE. CDR3 residues: CASSVDTWDNEQFF. The CDR3, as DNA: TGTGCCAGCAGCGTAGATACGTGGGACAATGAGCAGTTCTTC.

Details on this clonotype: With a much larger clone just one base away, this may be a read error. The genes are TRBV6-2 or TRBV6-3 and TRBJ2-3; D gene uncertain. Germline V gives CDR1 MNHEY, CDR2 SVGEGT. The CDR3 contains 17 residues. The CDR3 is CASSYSGSSHSTDSQYF. CDR3 sequence (DNA): TGTGCCAGCAGTTACTCGGGCAGTAGCCACAGCACAGATTCGCAGTATTTT.

This clonotype was observed a handful of times. A read error may be the cause here, since a much bigger clone is one base away. The V gene is TRBV12-3 or TRBV12-4, the J gene TRBJ2-1; D possibly uses TRBD1 or TRBD2 (5 bases each). The CDR3 is 13 residues long. The V and J ends lost 7 bases and 1 base respectively, with 8 bases between them. CDR3: CASTGASYNEQFF. As DNA, the CDR3 is TGTGCCAGCACCGGGGCATCCTACAATGAGCAGTTCTTC.

With respect to this clonotype: A single base separates this from a much larger clone, so it may be a read error. The chain combines TRBV20-1 with TRBJ2-5; 10 nucleotides line up with TRBD1. Trimming took 3 bases from V and 11 from J; bases not matched to a gene: 15. Germline V lookup: CDR1 DFQATT, CDR2 SNEGSKA (reference sequence). This CDR3 spans 15 amino acids. The CDR3 DNA is TGCAGTGCTAGGCTCCGGGACAGGGGAGCCCATGAGCAGTACTTC. Protein product: CSARLRDRGAHEQYF.

The chain links TRBV12-3 or TRBV12-4 to TRBJ1-4, with a possible D match to TRBD1 (6 bases). V was pared by 3 bases and J by 9 bases, with 14 bases between. CDR3 length: 14 residues. CDR3 protein: CASSLGGGTKKLFF. CDR3 in DNA: TGTGCCAGCAGTTTGGGGGGGGGCACGAAAAAACTGTTTTTT.

This clonotype was seen a handful of times. The chain joins TRBV7-2 to TRBJ1-6; 8 positions agree with TRBD1. Germline V gives CDR1 SGHTA, CDR2 FQGNSA. The CDR3 spans 15 residues. V shed 3 bases and J 6 bases; nucleotides not matched to a gene: 4. The CDR3: CASSLDRVLNSPLHF. CDR3 coding DNA: TGTGCCAGCAGCTTGGACAGGGTCCTTAATTCACCCCTCCACTTT.

This clonotype was found many times. This chain joins TRBV6-1 and TRBJ2-3, with 13 bases matching TRBD2. The CDR3 spans 18 residues. Trimming removed 5 bases from V and 0 bases from J; junction bases left unmatched: 8. Per the germline V gene, CDR1 is MNHNS and CDR2 is SASEGT. DNA for the CDR3: TGTGCCAGCAGTCTTCAACTAGCGGGGGGGCTCAGCACAGATACGCAGTATTTT. It encodes CASSLQLAGGLSTDTQYF.

The genes are TRBV20-1 and TRBJ2-7; tentative D call: TRBD1 (5 bases). Trimming shortened V by 6 bases and J by 2 bases, and 14 bases separated the two germline ends. CDR1 DFQATT and CDR2 SNEGSKA come from the germline V gene (reference sequence). The CDR3 has 13 residues. The CDR3 loop reads CSAIKGQPYEQYF. The DNA of the CDR3 is TGCAGTGCCATAAAGGGGCAACCCTACGAGCAGTACTTC.

In regard to this clonotype: This may be a read error, as it is one base from a much larger clone. The chain is built from TRBV21-1 and TRBJ1-5; no check of the table's D call, TRBD1, against the DNA was made. TRBV21-1 is a listed pseudogene. There are 18 residues in the CDR3. In DNA form, the CDR3 reads TGTGCCAGCAGCACGGGACAGCCAGGTCGGGATGGCAATCAGCCCCAGCATTTT. Encoded protein: CASSTGQPGRDGNQPQHF.

Turning to this clonotype: Given a much more abundant clone one base away, this may be a read error. CDR3 loop: CASSQDWGDIGLGEKLYF. CDR3 nucleotides: TGTGCCAGCAGCCAAGATTGGGGGGATATAGGGTTGGGTGAAAAACTGTATTTT. The chain combines TRBV4-2 with TRBJ2-3, with D maybe TRBD2 (6 bases). CDR1 and CDR2 from the germline V gene are LGHNA and YNFKEQ. V lost 0 bases to trimming and J lost 14 bases, with 30 bases between them. The CDR3 totals 18 residues.

This clonotype was counted ten times or more. This rearrangement joins TRBV20-1 to TRBJ2-1; tentatively, D is TRBD2 (6 bases). The V and J ends lost 4 bases and 1 base respectively, with 17 bases between them. CDR1 is DFQATT, CDR2 SNEGSKA, per germline (reference sequence). The CDR3 contains 16 residues. DNA of the CDR3: TGCAGTGCTATATCGGGCGGGGCACCTTCCTACAATGAGCAGTTCTTC. It codes for CSAISGGAPSYNEQFF.

This clonotype came up many times. One base away lies a much larger clone, so this may be a sequencing read error. The chain carries TRBV6-6 and TRBJ2-1; 10 nucleotides match TRBD2. The better agreement between TRBJ2-7 and the DNA end casts doubt on the J call. The CDR3 length is 15 residues. CDR1 and CDR2 (germline): MNHNY, SVGAGI (reference sequence). Here the CDR3 DNA reads TGTGCCAGCACCCTAAGCGGGGGGGCCTACAATGAGCAGTACTTC. This encodes CASTLSGGAYNEQYF.

This clonotype was seen at least ten times. The chain recombines TRBV6-2 or TRBV6-3 with TRBJ2-3, with D perhaps TRBD2 (6 bases). V lost 7 bases, J lost 4 bases, and 27 bases lay in between. Germline CDR1 is MNHEY and CDR2 is SVGEGT. The length of the CDR3 is 18 residues. CDR3 in amino acids: CASTPHRMEGWVADTQYF. DNA for the CDR3: TGTGCCAGCACCCCCCACAGGATGGAGGGATGGGTGGCAGATACGCAGTATTTT.

J is TRBJ1-2 and V is TRBV4-3; 12 nucleotides match TRBD1. The J segment lost 12 bases and the V segment lost 0 bases, leaving 14 bases of the junction unmatched. In germline, CDR1 is LGHNA, CDR2 YSLEER. The CDR3 is made up of 17 amino acids. CDR3 residues: CASSQDFRDRGRGGNTF. The CDR3 bases are TGCGCCAGCAGCCAAGATTTCAGGGACAGGGGGCGTGGGGGGAACACCTTC.

The sample holds many counts of this clonotype. J is TRBJ2-5 and V is TRBV7-9; 7 bases align to TRBD2. Trimming removed 3 bases from V and 9 bases from J; junction bases left unmatched: 10. The CDR3 has 14 amino acids. Per germline, CDR1 SEHNR and CDR2 FQNEAQ (reference sequence). CDR3 in amino acids: CASSFLRGITPQYF. CDR3 DNA: TGTGCCAGCAGCTTCTTGCGGGGGATAACGCCCCAGTACTTC.

There are a few counts of this clonotype. CDR3 protein: CASSQDLNGGSTDTQYF. The CDR3 region has the DNA TGTGCCAGCAGCCAAGATTTGAACGGGGGGAGCACAGATACGCAGTATTTT. The chain is built from TRBV14 and TRBJ2-3; 7 nucleotides match TRBD2. Germline CDR1 and CDR2: SGHDN and FVKESK. V lost 0 bases, J lost 0 bases, and 6 bases stayed unmatched. CDR3 length: 17 amino acids.

In this sample, this clonotype turned up many times. The gene calls are TRBV9 and TRBJ2-7, with 10 nucleotides matching TRBD1. The CDR3 totals 16 residues. The germline V gene encodes CDR1 SGDLS and CDR2 YYNGEE. V was pared by 0 bases and J by 3 bases, with 6 bases of the junction left unmatched. CDR3 coding DNA: TGTGCCAGCAGCGTAGCTCCCGGGACAGGGGTCTACGAGCAGTACTTC. Protein sequence: CASSVAPGTGVYEQYF.

The chain employs TRBV30 and TRBJ1-6; a possible D gene is TRBD1 (6 bases). CDR3 length: 13 amino acids. The germline gives CDR1 GTSNPN, CDR2 SVGIG (reference sequence). V gave up 5 bases and J gave up 7 bases, with 12 bases separating them. The chain's CDR3 is CAWQGHSNSPLHF. The CDR3 nucleotides read TGTGCCTGGCAGGGACACTCCAATTCACCCCTCCACTTT.

This chain connects TRBV6-2 or TRBV6-3 to TRBJ1-5; D ambiguous. The germline CDR1 and CDR2 sequences are MNHEY and SVGEGT. The CDR3 contains 16 residues. Between the trimmed V and J ends, which lost 8 bases and 0 bases, there was a span of 17 bases. CDR3 sequence reads: CASGTMWVYSNQPQHF. CDR3 DNA sequence: TGTGCCAGCGGAACCATGTGGGTCTATAGCAATCAGCCCCAGCATTTT.

The chain links TRBV5-1 to TRBJ2-1; 9 bases match TRBD2. The V segment lost 1 base and the J segment 1 base; nucleotides outside the gene matches: 9. CDR3 size: 18 residues. Germline V gives CDR1 SGHRS, CDR2 YFSETQ. CDR3 sequence: CASSLNSGGGGSYNEQFF. CDR3 in DNA: TGCGCCAGCAGCTTGAATAGCGGGGGAGGAGGGTCCTACAATGAGCAGTTCTTC.

This clonotype was recorded at least ten times. This chain uses TRBV5-1 with TRBJ1-2; 10 bases agree with TRBD1. Unmatched junction bases numbered 6, after V lost 4 bases and J lost 6 bases. The CDR3 loop spans 14 amino acids. Germline V lookup: CDR1 SGHRS, CDR2 YFSETQ. The CDR3 loop is CASSPGQGGDGYTF. The CDR3, as DNA: TGCGCCAGCAGCCCTGGACAGGGGGGCGATGGCTACACCTTC.

The chain combines TRBV6-6 with TRBJ2-5; D remains ambiguous. The CDR3 has 15 residues. Germline CDR1 is MNHNY and CDR2 is SVGAGI (reference sequence). Trimming took off 0 bases at V and 7 bases at J, with 15 bases between the two ends. CDR3 DNA: TGTGCCAGCAGTTACTCCGGCCCCCCCGACGGGACCCAGTACTTC. This encodes CASSYSGPPDGTQYF.

The chain uses TRBV6-5 and TRBJ2-1, with D hard to call. V lost 2 bases and J 5 bases, leaving 10 bases between the germline ends. Germline-derived CDR1 and CDR2 are MNHEY and SVGAGI. The CDR3 length is 14 residues. The CDR3 nucleotides are TGTGCCAGCAGTTACCGACAAGCACACAATGAGCAGTTCTTC. Its translation is CASSYRQAHNEQFF.

V and J are TRBV5-6 and TRBJ1-1; D is unclear. Germline V CDR1 and CDR2: SGHDT, YYEEEE. Trimming took 3 bases from V and 5 from J, leaving 8 bases between them. This CDR3 comprises 12 residues. The CDR3 coding sequence is TGTGCCAGCAGCTACGGCCCTACTGAAGCTTTCTTT. Its translation: CASSYGPTEAFF.